The T cell receptor beta chain described here comes from a study of T cell repertoires in cytomegalovirus infection. Study at large: TCR beta signatures that were public indicated CMV infection and matching HLA type.

Notes on the study in general: Pooled public TCR beta family frequency picked out CMV carriers with the relevant HLA. HLA-C-restricted TCR beta clonotypes specific for CMV led the ex vivo response.

In the case of this clonotype: Its antigen is as yet unknown.

Trimming removed 3 bases from V and 6 bases from J; junction bases left unmatched: 16. Germline V gives CDR1 SGHTA, CDR2 FQGNSA. This CDR3 spans 19 amino acids. MiXCR, run by TCRdb on the reads, gives a single entry per CDR3 protein. The repertoire includes 100,000 to 150,000 distinct CDR3 sequences, more than 20% of them detected once, and approximately 35% sits in the top ten. The specimen sequenced was PBMCs, sequenced either directly or after in vitro stimulation (not recorded which). The chain has TRBV7-2 and TRBJ2-1; TRBD2 matches at 11 bases. The TCR sequence derives from a human donor in good health (CMV status not recorded). Some clones in this sample may be carry-over from other donors' samples. The CDR3 bases are TGTGCCAGCAGCTTCTCACTAGCGGGGGCGTCCCCCCTTGGCAATGAGCAGTTCTTC. Protein sequence: CASSFSLAGASPLGNEQFF.